The table lists the clone carrying this T cell receptor beta chain with many counts. This entry belongs to a study of tumor-infiltrating lymphocytes in oesophageal squamous cell carcinoma. CDR1 and CDR2 (germline): MDHEN, SYDVKM. This CDR3 has 14 residues. V was pared by 1 base and J by 4 bases, with 3 bases of the junction left unmatched. TCRdb fed the PCR reads into MiXCR, producing one record per CDR3 protein. The data contain about 12,000 distinct CDR3 sequences, about 54% of them singletons. The clonotype comes from a female donor with esophageal squamous cell carcinoma. The V gene is TRBV28, the J gene TRBJ1-1; 7 positions agree with TRBD1. Sequencing used esophageal tumor tissue. Here the CDR3 reads CASSLLGGGTEAFF. In DNA form, the CDR3 reads TGTGCCAGCAGTTTATTAGGGGGCGGCACTGAAGCTTTCTTT.